These T cell receptor beta chains were read from a single sample in a study of T cell responses to AZD1222 COVID-19 vaccine. Only in-frame clones appear in the TCRdb table, and some are missing; sequencing was by immunoSEQ multiplex PCR. The sample holds about 97,000 clones, approximately 81% seen once. Material: peripheral blood, obtained on day 0 of AZD1222 vaccination. The receptor source for this set is an adult in good health. Both conserved end residues are part of each CDR3. The order of the fields is clone size, J gene, D gene, V gene, CDR3 DNA, CDR3 protein. A D gene is named only where the DNA matches it firmly. Size is stated for part of the rows, as once, few or many counts, or as a class when the clone is expanded.

-	TRBJ1-5	-	TRBV7-6	TGTGCCAGCAGCACGCAAGCGGGGTTCGATCAGCCCCAGCATTTT	CASSTQAGFDQPQHF
-	TRBJ1-4	TRBD1	TRBV6-2/TRBV6-3	TGTGCCAGCAGCCTAAGTGAGGGGACAGGGTCTGAAAAACTGTTTTTT	CASSLSEGTGSEKLFF
-	TRBJ2-1	-	TRBV6-6	TGTGCCAGCAGCTGGTCGACCCAGCAGTTCTTC	CASSWSTQQFF
-	TRBJ2-2	-	TRBV5-4	TGTGCCAGCAGCTTGGCCGGGGGCGCAAACGGGGAGCTGTTTTTT	CASSLAGGANGELFF
-	TRBJ1-3	-	TRBV9	TGTGCCAGCAGCGTAGGGGGGAGAAACACCATATATTTT	CASSVGGRNTIYF
few	TRBJ1-2	-	TRBV19	TGTGCCAGTAGTATAAACGCGGGAGGGCAGACGGGGAGCTATGGCTACACCTTC	CASSINAGGQTGSYGYTF
-	TRBJ1-1	TRBD1	TRBV5-6	TGTGCCAGCGCCGGGACAGGGAACACTGAAGCTTTCTTT	CASAGTGNTEAFF
-	TRBJ1-3	-	TRBV7-2	TGTGCCAGCAGCTTGGGTCTCTCTGGAAACACCATATATTTT	CASSLGLSGNTIYF
-	TRBJ1-5	TRBD1	TRBV6-2/TRBV6-3	TGTGCCAGCAGTTTTACAGGGGATAGCAATCAGCCCCAGCATTTT	CASSFTGDSNQPQHF
once	TRBJ1-3	-	TRBV11-3	TGTGCCAGCAGCTTGGGGGGCGTCCCTGGAAACACCATATATTTT	CASSLGGVPGNTIYF
few	TRBJ1-2	-	TRBV7-9	TGTGCCAGCAGCTTACGAGAGCCGGGCTACACCTTC	CASSLREPGYTF
-	TRBJ2-1	-	TRBV7-2	TGTGCCAGCAGCTTAGCGGGGGCCCATGAGCAGTTCTTC	CASSLAGAHEQFF
-	TRBJ2-3	-	TRBV9	TGTGCCAGCAGCGTGGCCGCCCGTGTGGATACGCAGTATTTT	CASSVAARVDTQYF
once	TRBJ1-1	TRBD1	TRBV6-5	TGTGCCAGCAGTACCGGGACAGGGAACACTGAAGCTTTCTTT	CASSTGTGNTEAFF
-	TRBJ1-5	-	TRBV30	TGTGCCTGGAGGAAGGGGACGGGATTTTATAGCAATCAGCCCCAGCATTTT	CAWRKGTGFYSNQPQHF
-	TRBJ2-2	TRBD1	TRBV6-7	TGTGCCACGGGGAGACGGCAGGGGGACACCGGGGAGCTGTTTTTT	CATGRRQGDTGELFF
-	TRBJ1-5	-	TRBV30	TGTGCCTGGGTTTCTAAGGGGGGTGGGCCCCAGCATTTT	CAWVSKGGGPQHF
-	TRBJ1-5	-	TRBV7-6	TGTGCCAGAGGGGGTTCTCAGCCCCAGCATTTT	CARGGSQPQHF
-	TRBJ2-7	TRBD1	TRBV13	TGTGCCAGCAGCTTAGATCGACAGGGGGCTAGGCAGTACTTC	CASSLDRQGARQYF
once	TRBJ1-2	-	TRBV11-1	TGTGCCAGCAGCTTAGGCGGAGGGGACTATGGCTACACCTTC	CASSLGGGDYGYTF
few	TRBJ1-5	-	TRBV7-8	TGTGCCAGCAGCCCCGGAGGGGGAGGGGGCAATCAGCCCCAGCATTTT	CASSPGGGGGNQPQHF
-	TRBJ1-2	TRBD1	TRBV6-5	TGTGCCAGCAGCCGAGGGACAGGCGCGGGCTACACCTTC	CASSRGTGAGYTF
-	TRBJ2-1	-	TRBV2	TGTGCCAGCAGGGCCGGGACGACCTCCTACAATGAGCAGTTCTTC	CASRAGTTSYNEQFF
-	TRBJ1-5	TRBD1	TRBV2	TGTGCCAGCACCGGGACAGGGGCTCAGCCCCAGCATTTT	CASTGTGAQPQHF
-	TRBJ1-5	-	TRBV13	TGTGCCAGCAGCTTAGGAGGGTCCGTGAATCAGCCCCAGCATTTT	CASSLGGSVNQPQHF
-	TRBJ1-5	-	TRBV7-2	TGTGCCAGCAGCTTAACTTTTGGCAATCAGCCCCAGCATTTT	CASSLTFGNQPQHF
-	TRBJ2-5	TRBD1	TRBV9	TGTGCCAGCAGCGTACGCTGGACAGGGCAAGAGACCCAGTACTTC	CASSVRWTGQETQYF
-	TRBJ2-5	TRBD2	TRBV15	TGTGCCACCAGCCCTATCGCGGGAGGAGGTGAGACCCAGTACTTC	CATSPIAGGGETQYF
-	TRBJ2-7	TRBD2	TRBV14	TGTGCCAGCAGCCAAGCACTAGCGGGGAAATACGAGCAGTACTTC	CASSQALAGKYEQYF
few	TRBJ2-7	TRBD2	TRBV11-3	TGTGCCAGCAGCGGAGGGACTAGCGGGAGGAGGGCCTACGAGCAGTACTTC	CASSGGTSGRRAYEQYF